This is a list of T cell receptor beta chains from one sample in a study of CD8+ T cells in alopecia areata. Data came from immunoSEQ multiplex PCR; TCRdb stores just in-frame clones and leaves some out. The table has about 160,000 clones, around three fifths seen once; the top ten hold approximately 0.91%. This sample comprised CD4+ T cells sorted from blood, obtained at week 4, from a patient treated with tofacitinib. These receptors were obtained from a human donor with alopecia areata. Each CDR3 is given with its conserved first and last residue. Fields, in order: J gene, V gene, CDR3 protein.

J gene: TRBJ2-1
V gene: TRBV19
CDR3 protein: CASSMGGENEQFF

J gene: TRBJ1-6
V gene: TRBV13
CDR3 protein: CASSSGGARGSPLHF

J gene: TRBJ2-3
V gene: TRBV30
CDR3 protein: CAWSAGGFTDTQYF

J gene: TRBJ2-2
V gene: TRBV6-6
CDR3 protein: CASSPRTVGELFF

J gene: TRBJ1-6
V gene: TRBV28
CDR3 protein: CATSPQDRDNSPLHF

J gene: TRBJ2-3
V gene: TRBV5-4
CDR3 protein: CASSWAFTDTQYF

J gene: TRBJ2-1
V gene: TRBV9
CDR3 protein: CASSVEAGGHYEQFF

J gene: TRBJ1-5
V gene: TRBV4-1
CDR3 protein: CASSQVGAVRPQHF

J gene: TRBJ2-5
V gene: TRBV5-6
CDR3 protein: CASSGTGTFLGETQYF

J gene: TRBJ2-1
V gene: TRBV11-2
CDR3 protein: CASSSIRSGGVNEQFF

J gene: TRBJ2-7
V gene: TRBV29-1
CDR3 protein: CSASGTSWVEQYF

J gene: TRBJ1-4
V gene: TRBV2
CDR3 protein: CASSDMGGSAFF

J gene: TRBJ2-7
V gene: TRBV29-1
CDR3 protein: CSVWTGLYEQYF

J gene: TRBJ2-2
V gene: TRBV29-1
CDR3 protein: CSVITGTGRANTGELFF

J gene: TRBJ2-3
V gene: TRBV30
CDR3 protein: CAWKGSTDTQYF

J gene: TRBJ2-3
V gene: TRBV29-1
CDR3 protein: CSVGTSGGPTDTQYF

J gene: TRBJ2-7
V gene: TRBV30
CDR3 protein: CACNRFELSEQYF

J gene: TRBJ2-7
V gene: TRBV4-1
CDR3 protein: CASSPPGSSYEQYF

J gene: TRBJ1-6
V gene: TRBV14
CDR3 protein: CASSSYGTGYSPLHF

J gene: TRBJ2-7
V gene: TRBV6-1
CDR3 protein: CASSEGEPSTEQYF

J gene: TRBJ1-1
V gene: TRBV7-6
CDR3 protein: CASSLGSGINTEAFF

J gene: TRBJ1-1
V gene: TRBV4-2
CDR3 protein: CASSHLQATNTEAFF

J gene: TRBJ2-6
V gene: TRBV4-2
CDR3 protein: CASSQDPLSGANVLTF

J gene: TRBJ1-2
V gene: TRBV6-5
CDR3 protein: CASSYSLFYGYTF

J gene: TRBJ2-2
V gene: TRBV5-1
CDR3 protein: CASSLTGRTNTGELFF

J gene: TRBJ2-4
V gene: TRBV10-3
CDR3 protein: CAISGAAVPKNIQYF

J gene: TRBJ1-1
V gene: TRBV11-2
CDR3 protein: CASSLITEAFF

J gene: TRBJ2-2
V gene: TRBV9
CDR3 protein: CASSEGTGHTGELFF

J gene: TRBJ1-1
V gene: TRBV5-6
CDR3 protein: CASSLGQGTMNTEAFF

J gene: TRBJ2-3
V gene: TRBV30
CDR3 protein: CACFKGTDTQYF

J gene: TRBJ2-5
V gene: TRBV11-1
CDR3 protein: CASSFRQGGIQETQYF

J gene: TRBJ2-5
V gene: TRBV7-2
CDR3 protein: CASSPIRQVTETQYF

J gene: TRBJ2-2
V gene: TRBV2
CDR3 protein: CASSRETTGELFF

J gene: TRBJ1-1
V gene: TRBV25-1
CDR3 protein: CASSGLGRTEAFF

J gene: TRBJ1-2
V gene: TRBV5-1
CDR3 protein: CASSLLETNYGYTF

J gene: TRBJ1-1
V gene: TRBV30
CDR3 protein: CAWSVRQGEAFF

J gene: TRBJ2-5
V gene: TRBV7-2
CDR3 protein: CASSPPGLAGGAAQTQYF

J gene: NA
V gene: TRBV25-1
CDR3 protein: CASSPLERGVETQYF

J gene: TRBJ2-5
V gene: TRBV29-1
CDR3 protein: CSLWGGASGSQETQYF

J gene: TRBJ2-5
V gene: TRBV14
CDR3 protein: CASSQDPTDQETQYF

J gene: TRBJ2-7
V gene: TRBV29-1
CDR3 protein: CSVASVSSYEQYF

J gene: TRBJ1-1
V gene: TRBV19
CDR3 protein: CASSFQGLNTEAFF

J gene: TRBJ2-7
V gene: TRBV11-2
CDR3 protein: CASSSGPTSATYEQYF

J gene: TRBJ2-5
V gene: TRBV6-5
CDR3 protein: CASSSGTGEQETQYF

J gene: TRBJ2-1
V gene: TRBV29-1
CDR3 protein: CSEVGRGPSGNEQFF

J gene: TRBJ2-7
V gene: TRBV7-8
CDR3 protein: CASSQRQGVYEQYF

J gene: TRBJ2-1
V gene: TRBV2
CDR3 protein: CASSPGLAGGPSYNEQFF

J gene: TRBJ2-1
V gene: TRBV6-5
CDR3 protein: CASTASYNEQFF

J gene: TRBJ1-1
V gene: TRBV29-1
CDR3 protein: CSVGSGGLNTEAFF

J gene: TRBJ2-1
V gene: TRBV11-1
CDR3 protein: CASSRWTSETYNEQFF

J gene: TRBJ1-6
V gene: TRBV25-1
CDR3 protein: CASSGGVTALHF

J gene: TRBJ2-7
V gene: TRBV18
CDR3 protein: CASSPRTGGYEQYF

J gene: TRBJ1-1
V gene: TRBV30
CDR3 protein: CAWGQPNTEAFF

J gene: TRBJ1-6
V gene: TRBV15
CDR3 protein: CATSEGGSNNSPLHF

J gene: TRBJ2-3
V gene: TRBV29-1
CDR3 protein: CSVFDRGRTDTQYF

J gene: TRBJ1-2
V gene: TRBV30
CDR3 protein: CAWSVEDYGYTF

J gene: TRBJ2-7
V gene: TRBV5-4
CDR3 protein: CASSLTGHDYEQYF

J gene: TRBJ1-6
V gene: TRBV6-5
CDR3 protein: CASSSRRVGSPLHF

J gene: TRBJ2-7
V gene: TRBV29-1
CDR3 protein: CSAEGRSYEQYF